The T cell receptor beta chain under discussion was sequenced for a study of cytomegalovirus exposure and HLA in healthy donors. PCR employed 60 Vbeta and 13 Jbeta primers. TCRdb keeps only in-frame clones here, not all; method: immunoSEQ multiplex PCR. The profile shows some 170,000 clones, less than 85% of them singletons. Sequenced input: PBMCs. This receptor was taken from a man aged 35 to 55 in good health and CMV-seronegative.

This chain's CDR3 is CASSPTGLALHF. DNA for the CDR3: TGTGCCAGCAGCCCGACAGGGCTAGCCCTCCACTTT. V and J are TRBV2 and TRBJ1-6, with 7 bases matching TRBD1. Germline V gene data show CDR1 as SNHLY and CDR2 as FYNNEI. The trim removed 6 bases at V and 14 bases at J, leaving 7 bases unmatched. The CDR3 is made up of 12 amino acids.